This T cell receptor (beta chain) comes out of a study of T cell responses to AZD1222 COVID-19 vaccine. At the level of the study: Pooling of second doses given at about 4 or about 12 weeks was done.

Using immunoSEQ multiplex PCR, the repertoire was profiled, and TCRdb retains in-frame clones only, with some absent. The sample yields 65,000 or so clones, about four fifths seen once. In its sample, this clone was seen once. Antigen specificity is unknown. Study outcomes and limitations: Every sample of the repertoires postdated the peak T cell response. An increase in Spike-specific TCR breadth and depth was observed after two AZD1222 doses.

Germline V gene sequence: CDR1 SGHRS, CDR2 YFSETQ. V lost 7 bases and J 0 bases, leaving 11 bases between the germline ends. The CDR3 is 14 amino acids. The TCR originated in an adult in good health. The gene calls are TRBV5-1 and TRBJ2-1, with D possibly being TRBD2 (5 bases). The source material was peripheral blood, sampled on day 0 of AZD1222 vaccination. The CDR3 is CASASGGSYNEQFF. In nucleotides, the CDR3 is TGCGCCAGCGCCAGCGGTGGCTCCTACAATGAGCAGTTCTTC.